This TCR beta chain appears in the sequencing data of a study of T cell repertoires in cytomegalovirus infection. Study as a whole: HLA-B-restricted CMV epitopes that are well studied were used alongside recently identified HLA-C-restricted ones. Public signatures in TCR beta pointed to CMV infection and matching HLA type.

Concerning this clonotype: The antigen is unknown.

The study, taken as a whole, reports: The study found HLA-C-restricted CMV-specific TCR beta clonotypes dominating the ex vivo response. Cumulative public TCR beta family frequency identified CMV carriers with the relevant HLA.

Trimming stripped 4 bases from V and 9 bases from J, with 16 bases between. Germline V gene data show CDR1 as LGHNA and CDR2 as YSLEER. The CDR3 is made up of 14 amino acids. TCRdb used MiXCR to reprocess the reads, holding one entry per CDR3 protein. The profile covers about 830,000 distinct CDR3 sequences, with around a third appearing a single time and approximately 13% taken by the ten largest. The sequence was obtained from a human donor in good health (CMV status not recorded). Some clones in this sample may be carry-over from other donors' samples. This chain uses TRBV4-3 with TRBJ2-1; D is possibly TRBD1 (6 bases). Sequencing used cultured CD8+ T cells from PBMCs, obtained from culture after CMV antigen stimulation. This CDR3 is CASSRTQGWGEQFF. CDR3 DNA sequence: TGCGCCAGCAGCCGGACTCAGGGGTGGGGTGAGCAGTTCTTC.